What follows describes a single T cell receptor beta chain. Its specificity is unknown. The source of the sample is a study of radiotherapy plus CTLA-4 blockade in lung cancer. Study background: An objective response was seen in about 17% of patients, and disease control in about 30%. The study, taken as a whole, reports: Clones of tumor-derived TCRs expanded in blood after radiotherapy plus ipilimumab.

Germline CDR1 is SGHAT and CDR2 is FQNNGV. This CDR3 has 12 residues. V was clipped by 6 bases and J by 8 bases, with 13 bases between them. The method was immunoSEQ multiplex PCR; TCRdb's version includes in-frame clones alone and lacks a portion of them. The sample yields 130,000 or so clones, just under 90% seen once. The material sequenced was peripheral blood, taken from a patient treated with radiotherapy plus ipilimumab. The TCR was taken from a human donor with non-small cell lung cancer that progressed on radiotherapy plus ipilimumab. This chain links TRBV11-2 with TRBJ1-2; D not resolved. The CDR3 sequence: CASSPSSRGYTF. CDR3 DNA: TGTGCCAGCAGTCCCTCCTCTAGAGGCTACACCTTC.